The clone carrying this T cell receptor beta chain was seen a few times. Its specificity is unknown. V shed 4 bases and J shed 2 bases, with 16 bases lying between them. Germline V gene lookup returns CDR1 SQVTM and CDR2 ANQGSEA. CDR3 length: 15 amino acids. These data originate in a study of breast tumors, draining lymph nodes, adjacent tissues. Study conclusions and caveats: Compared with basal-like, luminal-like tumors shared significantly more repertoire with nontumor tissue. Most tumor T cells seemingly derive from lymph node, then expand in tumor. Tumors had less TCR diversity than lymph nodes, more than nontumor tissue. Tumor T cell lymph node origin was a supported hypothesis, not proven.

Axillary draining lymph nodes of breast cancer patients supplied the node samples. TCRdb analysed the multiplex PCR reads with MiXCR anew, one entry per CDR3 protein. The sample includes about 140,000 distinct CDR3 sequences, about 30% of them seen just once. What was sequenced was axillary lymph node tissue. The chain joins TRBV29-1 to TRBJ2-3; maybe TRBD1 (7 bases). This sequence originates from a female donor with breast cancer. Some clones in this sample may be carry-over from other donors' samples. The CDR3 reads CSVGGDSLFTDTQYF. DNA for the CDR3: TGCAGCGTTGGGGGGGACAGTCTTTTCACAGATACGCAGTATTTT.